This T cell receptor (beta chain) was sequenced for a study of T cell changes during pregnancy in multiple sclerosis. Clones were sequenced by immunoSEQ multiplex PCR, and TCRdb holds only the in-frame ones, with some missing. The table includes 45,000 to 55,000 clones, roughly 94% detected once. The sequences come from CD8+ T cells from peripheral blood mononuclear cells, collected before pregnancy. The TCR was taken from a female donor with multiple sclerosis, enrolled in a pregnancy study.

The CDR3 is CASSLTRRGNQPQHF. The CDR3 coding sequence is TGTGCCAGCAGTTTAACGAGGAGGGGCAATCAGCCCCAGCATTTT. This chain connects TRBV27 to TRBJ1-5, with D uncertain. V was cut by 2 bases and J by 2 bases, with 10 bases left in between. The CDR3 has 15 amino acids. Germline CDR1 reads MNHEY; CDR2 reads SMNVEV (reference sequence).